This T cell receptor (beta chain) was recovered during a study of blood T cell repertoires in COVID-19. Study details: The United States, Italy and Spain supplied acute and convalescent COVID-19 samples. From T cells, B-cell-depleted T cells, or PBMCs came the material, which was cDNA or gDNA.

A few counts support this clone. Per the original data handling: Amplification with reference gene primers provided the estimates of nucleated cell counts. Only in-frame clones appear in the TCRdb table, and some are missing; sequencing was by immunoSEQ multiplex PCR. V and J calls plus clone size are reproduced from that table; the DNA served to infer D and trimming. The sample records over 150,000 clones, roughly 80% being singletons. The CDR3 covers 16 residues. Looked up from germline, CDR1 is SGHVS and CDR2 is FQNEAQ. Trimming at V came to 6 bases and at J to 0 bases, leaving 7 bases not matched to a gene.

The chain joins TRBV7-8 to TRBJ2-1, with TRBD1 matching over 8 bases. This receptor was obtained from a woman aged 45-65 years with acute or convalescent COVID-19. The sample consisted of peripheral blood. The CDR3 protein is CASSLGQGFSYNEQFF. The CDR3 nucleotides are TGTGCCAGCAGTCTAGGACAGGGCTTCTCCTACAATGAGCAGTTCTTC.